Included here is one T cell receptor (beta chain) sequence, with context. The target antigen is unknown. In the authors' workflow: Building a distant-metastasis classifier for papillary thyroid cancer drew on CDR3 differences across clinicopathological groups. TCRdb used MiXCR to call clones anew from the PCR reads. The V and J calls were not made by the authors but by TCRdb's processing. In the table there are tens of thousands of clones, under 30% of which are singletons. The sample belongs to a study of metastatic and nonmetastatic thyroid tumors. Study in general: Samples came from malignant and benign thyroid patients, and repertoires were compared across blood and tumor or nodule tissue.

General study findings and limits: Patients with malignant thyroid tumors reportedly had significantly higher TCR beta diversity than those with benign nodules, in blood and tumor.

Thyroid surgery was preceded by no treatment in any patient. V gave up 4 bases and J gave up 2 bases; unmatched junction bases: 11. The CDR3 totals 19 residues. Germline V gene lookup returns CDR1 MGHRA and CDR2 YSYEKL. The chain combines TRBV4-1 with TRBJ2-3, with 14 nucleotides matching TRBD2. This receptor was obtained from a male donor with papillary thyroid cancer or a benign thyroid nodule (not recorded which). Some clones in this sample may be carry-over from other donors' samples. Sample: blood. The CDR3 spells CASSRGLAGVTSHTDTQYF. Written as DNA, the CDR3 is TGCGCCAGCAGCCGGGGACTAGCGGGAGTCACCTCACACACAGATACGCAGTATTTT.